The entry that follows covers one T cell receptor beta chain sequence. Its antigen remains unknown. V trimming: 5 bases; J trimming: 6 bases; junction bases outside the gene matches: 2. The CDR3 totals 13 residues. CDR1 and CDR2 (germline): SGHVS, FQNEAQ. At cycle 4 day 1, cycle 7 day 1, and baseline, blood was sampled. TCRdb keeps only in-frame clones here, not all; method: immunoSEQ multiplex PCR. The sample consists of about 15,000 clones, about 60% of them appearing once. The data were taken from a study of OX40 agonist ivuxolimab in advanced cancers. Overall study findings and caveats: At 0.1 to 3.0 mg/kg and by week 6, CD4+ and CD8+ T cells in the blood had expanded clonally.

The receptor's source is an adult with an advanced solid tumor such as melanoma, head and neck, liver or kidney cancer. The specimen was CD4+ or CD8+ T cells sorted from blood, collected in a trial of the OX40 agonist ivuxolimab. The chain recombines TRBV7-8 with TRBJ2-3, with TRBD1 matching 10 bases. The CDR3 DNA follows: TGTGCCAGCAGCCAGGACAGGGGGGATACGCAGTATTTT. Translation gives CASSQDRGDTQYF.